Listed below are T cell receptor beta chains from one sample, sequenced in a study of control samples from healthy donors and cancer patients. Method: immunoSEQ multiplex PCR; TCRdb's copy keeps in-frame clones and lacks some. The data contain 70,000 to 75,000 clones, about 90% of them seen just once; the ten biggest clones take up 4%. The sequenced sample consisted of blood. The origin of the receptors is a woman aged 45 to 65 in good health. CDR3s include the opening cysteine and the closing phenylalanine or tryptophan. Fields, in order: D gene, V gene, J gene, clone size, CDR3 protein, CDR3 DNA. The D gene is left open where the match is weak. Clone size is stated in some rows and not others, as once, few, many or a class when expanded.

D gene: TRBD2; V gene: TRBV9; J gene: TRBJ2-5; clone size: NA; CDR3 protein: CASSLGLAGETQYF; CDR3 DNA: TGTGCCAGCAGCCTGGGACTAGCGGGAGAGACCCAGTACTTC
D gene: NA; V gene: TRBV29-1; J gene: TRBJ2-3; clone size: NA; CDR3 protein: CSADLGRTTDTQYF; CDR3 DNA: TGCAGCGCTGACCTTGGGCGTACCACAGATACGCAGTATTTT
D gene: NA; V gene: TRBV11-2; J gene: TRBJ2-3; clone size: NA; CDR3 protein: CASSLDSAATDTQYF; CDR3 DNA: TGTGCCAGCAGCTTAGATAGTGCAGCTACAGATACGCAGTATTTT
D gene: TRBD2; V gene: TRBV19; J gene: TRBJ2-1; clone size: NA; CDR3 protein: CASSISLGGRARINEQFF; CDR3 DNA: TGTGCCAGTAGTATTAGTCTGGGGGGGAGGGCCAGGATCAATGAGCAGTTCTTC
D gene: NA; V gene: TRBV11-2; J gene: TRBJ1-1; clone size: NA; CDR3 protein: CASSLGSGTEAFF; CDR3 DNA: TGTGCCAGCAGCTTAGGCTCAGGCACTGAAGCTTTCTTT
D gene: TRBD1; V gene: TRBV30; J gene: TRBJ1-2; clone size: NA; CDR3 protein: CAWNGQGLRRGYGYTF; CDR3 DNA: TGTGCCTGGAACGGACAGGGGCTGCGCAGAGGCTATGGCTACACCTTC
D gene: NA; V gene: TRBV5-1; J gene: TRBJ2-1; clone size: NA; CDR3 protein: CASSFDSYNEQFF; CDR3 DNA: TGCGCCAGCAGCTTCGACTCCTACAATGAGCAGTTCTTC
D gene: NA; V gene: TRBV18; J gene: TRBJ2-5; clone size: NA; CDR3 protein: CASSPGTLARTQYF; CDR3 DNA: TGTGCCAGCTCACCGGGGACACTGGCCAGGACCCAGTACTTC
D gene: NA; V gene: TRBV4-1; J gene: TRBJ2-3; clone size: NA; CDR3 protein: CASSRVVGSPLPQYF; CDR3 DNA: TGCGCCAGCAGCCGGGTGGTTGGGTCCCCCCTGCCGCAGTATTTT
D gene: NA; V gene: TRBV4-1; J gene: TRBJ1-1; clone size: NA; CDR3 protein: CASSQDTRGDTEAFF; CDR3 DNA: TGCGCCAGCAGCCAAGATACCCGGGGGGACACTGAAGCTTTCTTT
D gene: TRBD2; V gene: TRBV10-3; J gene: TRBJ2-3; clone size: NA; CDR3 protein: CAISSDPPGLAGGRDTQYF; CDR3 DNA: TGTGCCATCAGCTCAGACCCCCCGGGACTAGCGGGAGGTAGGGATACGCAGTATTTT
D gene: TRBD2; V gene: TRBV7-8; J gene: TRBJ2-2; clone size: NA; CDR3 protein: CASSLAATSGRGGELFF; CDR3 DNA: TGTGCCAGCAGCCTTGCTGCGACTAGCGGGAGGGGCGGGGAGCTGTTTTTT
D gene: NA; V gene: TRBV9; J gene: TRBJ2-1; clone size: few; CDR3 protein: CASNRDVPTDEQFF; CDR3 DNA: TGTGCCAGCAACCGGGACGTACCTACAGATGAGCAGTTCTTC
D gene: TRBD1; V gene: TRBV6-5; J gene: TRBJ2-7; clone size: NA; CDR3 protein: CASSPDRAYEQYF; CDR3 DNA: TGTGCCAGCAGTCCGGACAGGGCGTACGAGCAGTACTTC
D gene: NA; V gene: TRBV19; J gene: TRBJ2-7; clone size: NA; CDR3 protein: CASSMGQGPYEQYF; CDR3 DNA: TGTGCCAGTAGTATGGGGCAGGGGCCCTACGAGCAGTACTTC
D gene: NA; V gene: TRBV27; J gene: TRBJ2-5; clone size: NA; CDR3 protein: CASSAQGETQYF; CDR3 DNA: TGTGCCAGCAGTGCCCAGGGAGAGACCCAGTACTTC
D gene: NA; V gene: TRBV7-9; J gene: TRBJ2-3; clone size: NA; CDR3 protein: CASSSTTDTQYF; CDR3 DNA: TGTGCCAGCAGCTCAACCACAGATACGCAGTATTTT
D gene: TRBD1; V gene: TRBV28; J gene: TRBJ2-7; clone size: NA; CDR3 protein: CASSLNRGYEQYF; CDR3 DNA: TGTGCCAGCAGTTTAAACAGGGGGTACGAGCAGTACTTC
D gene: TRBD1; V gene: TRBV18; J gene: TRBJ1-4; clone size: NA; CDR3 protein: CASSPLRGGQELKLFF; CDR3 DNA: TGTGCCAGCTCACCGCTTCGTGGAGGACAGGAGCTAAAACTGTTTTTT
D gene: NA; V gene: TRBV5-1; J gene: TRBJ2-5; clone size: NA; CDR3 protein: CASDLLGEILSGHQETQYF; CDR3 DNA: TGCGCCAGCGACCTCTTGGGGGAGATTCTCAGCGGCCACCAAGAGACCCAGTACTTC
D gene: TRBD1; V gene: TRBV5-4; J gene: TRBJ1-1; clone size: NA; CDR3 protein: CASSTTTGVNTEAFF; CDR3 DNA: TGTGCCAGCAGCACTACCACAGGGGTGAACACTGAAGCTTTCTTT
D gene: NA; V gene: TRBV19; J gene: TRBJ1-6; clone size: NA; CDR3 protein: CASTTFGARGDSPLHF; CDR3 DNA: TGTGCCAGTACCACCTTTGGGGCCCGAGGGGATTCACCCCTCCACTTT
D gene: NA; V gene: TRBV7-8; J gene: TRBJ1-1; clone size: NA; CDR3 protein: CASSLAPQVNTEAFF; CDR3 DNA: TGTGCCAGCAGCTTAGCGCCACAGGTGAACACTGAAGCTTTCTTT
D gene: NA; V gene: TRBV3-1/TRBV3-2; J gene: TRBJ2-7; clone size: once; CDR3 protein: CASSQGTLGKQYF; CDR3 DNA: TGTGCCAGCAGCCAAGGGACCCTTGGAAAGCAGTACTTC
D gene: TRBD2; V gene: TRBV3-1/TRBV3-2; J gene: TRBJ2-1; clone size: NA; CDR3 protein: CASSQASGVGNEQFF; CDR3 DNA: TGTGCCAGCAGCCAAGCTAGCGGAGTGGGGAATGAGCAGTTCTTC
D gene: NA; V gene: TRBV7-9; J gene: TRBJ2-3; clone size: NA; CDR3 protein: CASSFPPPDTQYF; CDR3 DNA: TGTGCCAGCAGCTTCCCCCCACCCGATACGCAGTATTTT
D gene: NA; V gene: TRBV5-1; J gene: TRBJ2-5; clone size: once; CDR3 protein: CASSLVPDQETQYF; CDR3 DNA: TGCGCCAGCAGCTTAGTACCAGACCAAGAGACCCAGTACTTC
D gene: TRBD1; V gene: TRBV5-1; J gene: TRBJ2-7; clone size: NA; CDR3 protein: CASSLFPGTGDYEQYF; CDR3 DNA: TGCGCCAGCAGCTTGTTCCCGGGGACAGGGGACTACGAGCAGTACTTC
D gene: NA; V gene: TRBV2; J gene: TRBJ2-2; clone size: NA; CDR3 protein: CASSTPEAGELFF; CDR3 DNA: TGTGCCAGCTCGACGCCCGAGGCCGGGGAGCTGTTTTTT
D gene: TRBD1; V gene: TRBV3-1/TRBV3-2; J gene: TRBJ2-5; clone size: few; CDR3 protein: CASSQVNRGGGKTQYF; CDR3 DNA: TGTGCCAGCAGCCAAGTGAACAGGGGCGGCGGAAAGACCCAGTACTTC
D gene: NA; V gene: TRBV9; J gene: TRBJ2-5; clone size: NA; CDR3 protein: CASSGESSQETQYF; CDR3 DNA: TGTGCCAGCAGCGGGGAATCATCCCAAGAGACCCAGTACTTC
D gene: TRBD2; V gene: TRBV28; J gene: TRBJ2-5; clone size: NA; CDR3 protein: CASSLAGESRETQYF; CDR3 DNA: TGTGCCAGCAGTTTAGCGGGAGAATCGAGGGAGACCCAGTACTTC
D gene: TRBD1; V gene: TRBV30; J gene: TRBJ1-6; clone size: NA; CDR3 protein: CAWSTETGWNSPLHF; CDR3 DNA: TGTGCCTGGAGTACCGAGACAGGGTGGAATTCACCCCTCCACTTT
D gene: TRBD1; V gene: TRBV5-4; J gene: TRBJ2-7; clone size: few; CDR3 protein: CASKKTGGAEQYF; CDR3 DNA: TGTGCCAGCAAAAAAACAGGGGGCGCCGAGCAGTACTTC
D gene: NA; V gene: TRBV6-2/TRBV6-3; J gene: TRBJ1-4; clone size: NA; CDR3 protein: CASSYEGRTNEKLFF; CDR3 DNA: TGTGCCAGCAGTTACGAAGGGAGGACTAATGAAAAACTGTTTTTT
D gene: NA; V gene: TRBV6-6; J gene: TRBJ2-1; clone size: NA; CDR3 protein: CATRWWGEVKDEQFF; CDR3 DNA: TGTGCCACGCGGTGGTGGGGAGAAGTAAAGGATGAGCAGTTCTTC
D gene: TRBD1; V gene: TRBV7-2; J gene: TRBJ1-6; clone size: NA; CDR3 protein: CASSLASTGLNSPLHF; CDR3 DNA: TGTGCCAGCAGCTTAGCGTCGACAGGGCTTAATTCACCCCTCCACTTT
D gene: TRBD1; V gene: TRBV16; J gene: TRBJ1-2; clone size: NA; CDR3 protein: CASSPNVGTGVDYGYTF; CDR3 DNA: TGTGCCAGCAGCCCAAACGTAGGGACAGGGGTCGACTATGGCTACACCTTC
D gene: NA; V gene: TRBV3-1/TRBV3-2; J gene: TRBJ2-1; clone size: NA; CDR3 protein: CASSQLNNEQFF; CDR3 DNA: TGTGCCAGCAGCCAACTTAACAATGAGCAGTTCTTC
D gene: NA; V gene: TRBV7-9; J gene: TRBJ1-2; clone size: NA; CDR3 protein: CASSPRQSMTNYGYTF; CDR3 DNA: TGTGCCAGCAGCCCACGACAGTCTATGACTAACTATGGCTACACCTTC
D gene: TRBD1; V gene: TRBV27; J gene: TRBJ1-5; clone size: few; CDR3 protein: CASSFPGQEGNQPQHF; CDR3 DNA: TGTGCCAGCAGTTTCCCCGGACAGGAAGGGAATCAGCCCCAGCATTTT